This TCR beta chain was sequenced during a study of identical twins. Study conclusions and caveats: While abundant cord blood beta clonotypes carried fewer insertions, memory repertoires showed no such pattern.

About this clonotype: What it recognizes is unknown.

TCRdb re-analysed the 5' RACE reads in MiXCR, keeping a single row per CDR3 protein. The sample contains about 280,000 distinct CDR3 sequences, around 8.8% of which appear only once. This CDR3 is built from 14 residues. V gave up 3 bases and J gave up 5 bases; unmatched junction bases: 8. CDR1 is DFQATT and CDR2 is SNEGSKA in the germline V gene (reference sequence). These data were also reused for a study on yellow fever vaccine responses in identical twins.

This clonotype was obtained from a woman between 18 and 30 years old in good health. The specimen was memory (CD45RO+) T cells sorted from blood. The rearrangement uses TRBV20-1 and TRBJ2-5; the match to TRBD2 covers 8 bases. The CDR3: CSARGDPGGETQYF. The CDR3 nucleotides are TGCAGTGCTAGGGGGGACCCGGGGGGGGAGACCCAGTACTTC.